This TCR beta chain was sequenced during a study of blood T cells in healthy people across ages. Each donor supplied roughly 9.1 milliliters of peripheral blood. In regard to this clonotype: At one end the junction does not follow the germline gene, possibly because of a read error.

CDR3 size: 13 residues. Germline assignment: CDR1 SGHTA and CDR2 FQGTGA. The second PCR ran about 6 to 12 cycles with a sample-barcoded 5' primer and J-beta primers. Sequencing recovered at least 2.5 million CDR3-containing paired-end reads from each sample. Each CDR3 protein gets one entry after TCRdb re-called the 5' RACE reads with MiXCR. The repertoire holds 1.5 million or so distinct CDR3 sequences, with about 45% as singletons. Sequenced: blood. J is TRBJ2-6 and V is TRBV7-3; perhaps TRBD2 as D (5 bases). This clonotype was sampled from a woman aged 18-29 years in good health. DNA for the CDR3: TGTGCCACCAGCGGTTCTGGGGCCAACGTCCTGACTTTC. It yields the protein CATSGSGANVLTF.